Below, 6 T cell receptor beta chains from the same sample are listed, as sequenced in a study of shared clonotypes between healthy human individuals. The naive CD8 population came from CD45RO-negative cells selected for CCR7, without terminally differentiated effector memory CD45RA+ cells. The data were produced by immunoSEQ multiplex PCR, yet TCRdb's version contains in-frame clones alone and is incomplete. The repertoire consists of approximately 1.9 million clones, with just under 95% occurring once and the leading ten covering approximately 1.7%. What was sequenced was naive CD8+ T cells from PBMCs. The receptors were sampled from a young man in good health. Some clones in this sample may be carry-over from other donors' samples.

Points on this clone: This specimen includes other DNA sequences encoding the same CDR3. This chain connects TRBV20-1 to TRBJ2-1, with D unresolved. The ends were cut back, 6 bases at V and 6 bases at J, with 6 bases in the middle. CDR3 length equals 10 residues. Germline V gives CDR1 DFQATT, CDR2 SNEGSKA (reference sequence). The CDR3 region is CSARSNEQFF. The CDR3 DNA sequence: TGCAGTGCGCGGTCCAATGAGCAGTTCTTC.

The chain carries TRBV7-6 and TRBJ2-1, with TRBD2 as a possible D gene (5 bases). Deletions cut 2 bases from V and 2 bases from J, with 7 bases between. Germline loops: CDR1 SGHVS, CDR2 FNYEAQ. The CDR3 covers 14 residues. CDR3 coding DNA: TGTGCCAGCAGCTTAACGGGAACCTACAATGAGCAGTTCTTC. Encoded protein: CASSLTGTYNEQFF.

The genes are TRBV2 and TRBJ1-5, with unresolved D. The CDR3 totals 15 residues. The V end was cut by 8 bases, the J end by 3 bases, with 17 bases between. Germline V gene sequence: CDR1 SNHLY, CDR2 FYNNEI. The CDR3 coding sequence is TGTGCCAGCGGTAGTGAGGGCCTTTTCAATCAGCCCCAGCATTTT. Encoded protein: CASGSEGLFNQPQHF. Full variable domain (missing parts from reference TRBV2 and TRBJ1-5): EPEVTQTPSHQVTQMGQEVILRCVPISNHLYFYWYRQILGQKVEFLVSFYNNEISEKSEIFDDQFSVERPDGSNFTLKIRSTKLEDSAMYFCASGSEGLFNQPQHFGDGTRLSIL.

The chain recombines TRBV16 with TRBJ1-5; D uncertain. The CDR3 length is 14 residues. Trimming stripped 6 bases from V and 6 bases from J, with 15 bases between. Germline loops: CDR1 KGHSY, CDR2 FQNENV. CDR3 amino acids: CASSLDREGQPQHF. The CDR3 bases are TGTGCCAGCAGTCTCGACCGGGAGGGTCAGCCCCAGCATTTT.

This clone was recorded only once. The chain combines TRBV14 with TRBJ1-3; a possible D gene is TRBD1 (5 bases). The CDR3 runs to 13 residues. Germline-derived CDR1 and CDR2 are SGHDN and FVKESK. Trimming removed 6 bases from V and 4 bases from J, with 10 bases in between. The chain's CDR3 is CASSEGTGNTIYF. The CDR3 region has the DNA TGTGCCAGCAGTGAGGGGACCGGAAACACCATATATTTT. The whole variable domain, remainder taken from reference TRBV14 and TRBJ1-3, is EAGVTQFPSHSVIEKGQTVTLRCDPISGHDNLYWYRRVMGKEIKFLLHFVKESKQDESGMPNNRFLAERTGGTYSTLKVQPAELEDSGVYFCASSEGTGNTIYFGEGSWLTVV.

The gene calls are TRBV6-1 and TRBJ2-7; 9 bases match TRBD1. Germline CDR1 is MNHNS and CDR2 is SASEGT. The CDR3 length is 15 residues. The V gene end was trimmed by 1 base and the J gene end by 4 bases; junction bases not matched to a gene: 5. The CDR3 reads CASSEVGQGLYEQYF. The CDR3 bases are TGTGCCAGCAGTGAAGTGGGACAGGGCCTGTACGAGCAGTACTTC.